What follows describes a single T cell receptor beta chain. Germline V lookup: CDR1 SNHLY, CDR2 FYNNEI. V lost 5 bases and J 0 bases, leaving 12 bases between the germline ends. The CDR3 is 15 residues long. This entry is derived from a study of blood T cell repertoires in COVID-19. The wider study: Sites in the United States, Italy and Spain provided acute and convalescent COVID-19 samples.

Original methodology: Reference gene primers were amplified, and this amplification served to estimate nucleated cell counts. Method: immunoSEQ multiplex PCR; TCRdb's copy keeps in-frame clones and lacks some. The V and J calls and clone size come from that table; D and trimming were worked out from the DNA. The table has tens of thousands of clones, roughly 86% seen once. Sequenced input: peripheral blood. The chain has TRBV2 and TRBJ2-3, with D tentatively TRBD1 (6 bases). The receptor was derived from a man aged 70 or older with active COVID-19. CDR3: CASSLDRTSTDTQYF. CDR3 bases: TGTGCCAGCAGTCTAGACAGGACTAGCACAGATACGCAGTATTTT.